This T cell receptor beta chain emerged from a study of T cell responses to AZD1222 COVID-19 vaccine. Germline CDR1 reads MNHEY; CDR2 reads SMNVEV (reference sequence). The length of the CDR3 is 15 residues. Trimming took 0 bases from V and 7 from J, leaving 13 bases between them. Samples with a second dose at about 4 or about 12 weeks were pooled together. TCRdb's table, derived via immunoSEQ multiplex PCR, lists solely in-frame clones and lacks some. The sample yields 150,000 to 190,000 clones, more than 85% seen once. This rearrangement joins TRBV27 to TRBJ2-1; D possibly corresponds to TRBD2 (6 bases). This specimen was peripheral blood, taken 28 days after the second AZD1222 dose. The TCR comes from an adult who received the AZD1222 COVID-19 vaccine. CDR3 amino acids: CASSLSNRGWNEQFF. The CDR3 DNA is TGTGCCAGCAGTTTATCGAATCGGGGGTGGAATGAGCAGTTCTTC.